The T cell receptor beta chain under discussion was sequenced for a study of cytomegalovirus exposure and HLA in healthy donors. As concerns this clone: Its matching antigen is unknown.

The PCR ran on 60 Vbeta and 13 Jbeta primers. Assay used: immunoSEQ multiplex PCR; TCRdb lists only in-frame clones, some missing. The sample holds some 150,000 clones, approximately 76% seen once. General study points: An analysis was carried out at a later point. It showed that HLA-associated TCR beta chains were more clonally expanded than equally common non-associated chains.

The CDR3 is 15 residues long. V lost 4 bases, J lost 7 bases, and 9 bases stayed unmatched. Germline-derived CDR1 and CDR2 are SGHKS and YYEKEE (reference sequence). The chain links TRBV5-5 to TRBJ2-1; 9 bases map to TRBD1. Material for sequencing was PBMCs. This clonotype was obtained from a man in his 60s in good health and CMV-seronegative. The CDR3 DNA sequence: TGTGCCAGCAGCATCGGACAGGGGAGGGGAAATGAGCAGTTCTTC. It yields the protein CASSIGQGRGNEQFF. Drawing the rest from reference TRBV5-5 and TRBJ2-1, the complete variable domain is DAGVTQSPTHLIKTRGQQVTLRCSPISGHKSVSWYQQVLGQGPQFIFQYYEKEERGRGNFPDRFSARQFPNYSSELNVNALLLGDSALYLCASSIGQGRGNEQFFGPGTRLTVL.